These 30 T cell receptor beta chains came from one sample sequenced in a study of T-cell reconstitution after alpha-beta-depleted transplantation in children. Unique molecular identifiers were built into the TCRbeta library. MiXCR, run by TCRdb on the PCR reads, gives a single entry per CDR3 protein. This sample has 440,000 or so distinct CDR3 sequences, with 43% found just once. Sample: PBMCs, taken before TCRalphabeta/CD19-depleted stem cell transplant. The source of these receptors is a girl aged 2-10 years with aplastic anemia, due to receive a stem cell transplant.

The chain recombines TRBV30 with TRBJ1-1; 10 nucleotides agree with TRBD1. The CDR3 length is 13 residues. Germline CDR1 GTSNPN, CDR2 SVGIG (reference sequence). J lost 6 bases, V lost 7 bases, and 8 bases had no gene match. The CDR3 DNA reads as TGTGCCTCCGGGACAGGGGATGTTTCTGAAGCTTTCTTT. This sequence encodes CASGTGDVSEAFF. Full variable domain (remainder filled in from reference TRBV30 and TRBJ1-1): SQTIHQWPATLVQPVGSPLSLECTVEGTSNPNLYWYRQAAGRGLQLLFYSVGIGQISSEVPQNLSASRPQDRQFILSSKKLLLSDSGFYLCASGTGDVSEAFFGQGTRLTVV.

In its sample, this clonotype was seen once. This chain uses TRBV20-1 with TRBJ1-1; D is possibly TRBD1 (5 bases). Germline lookup yields CDR1 DFQATT and CDR2 SNEGSKA (reference sequence). The CDR3 totals 13 residues. Trimming left V 5 bases short and J 0 bases short, with 10 bases between. The CDR3 DNA reads as TGCAGTGCTGAACAGGATATGAACACTGAAGCTTTCTTT. It specifies CSAEQDMNTEAFF.

The gene calls are TRBV5-1 and TRBJ1-2, with a possible D match to TRBD1 (6 bases). Trimming shortened V by 4 bases and J by 8 bases, and 21 bases separated the two germline ends. CDR1 SGHRS and CDR2 YFSETQ come from the germline V gene. This CDR3 spans 15 amino acids. The CDR3 here is CASSDGGGGLGGYTF. The CDR3 DNA is TGCGCCAGCAGCGACGGAGGTGGGGGCCTAGGGGGCTACACCTTC.

The chain employs TRBV29-1 and TRBJ2-2, with a weak D call TRBD2 (7 bases). V was trimmed by 3 bases and J by 4 bases, leaving 12 bases between them. The CDR3 loop spans 14 amino acids. CDR1 SQVTM and CDR2 ANQGSEA come from the germline V gene. CDR3: CSVDEGGITGELFF. The CDR3 bases are TGCAGCGTTGATGAGGGGGGGATCACCGGGGAGCTGTTTTTT.

This CDR3 reads CASSVGGGRYNSPLHF. Written as DNA, the CDR3 is TGTGCCAGCAGCGTAGGAGGGGGCAGATATAATTCACCCCTCCACTTT. The V call is TRBV9, the J call TRBJ1-6; 7 positions match TRBD1. This CDR3 spans 16 amino acids. The germline gives CDR1 SGDLS, CDR2 YYNGEE. The V segment lost 0 bases and the J segment 4 bases; nucleotides outside the gene matches: 4.

This sequence joins TRBV7-8 and TRBJ2-7, with 7 bases aligning to TRBD2. V dropped 9 bases and J dropped 0; count of bases not matched to a gene: 5. Germline lookup yields CDR1 SGHVS and CDR2 FQNEAQ. The CDR3 length is 13 residues. CDR3 loop: CASAGVGSYEQYF. The CDR3, as DNA: TGTGCCAGTGCGGGAGTGGGCTCCTACGAGCAGTACTTC.

The chain combines TRBV15 with TRBJ2-3; 11 positions agree with TRBD2. The CDR3 is 17 residues long. CDR1 and CDR2 (germline): LNHNV, YYDKDF (reference sequence). The ends lost 0 bases at V and 3 bases at J; junction bases unmatched: 5. DNA for the CDR3: TGTGCCACCAGCAGAGATCCGGCTAGCGGGAGGACAGATACGCAGTATTTT. This sequence encodes CATSRDPASGRTDTQYF.

The gene calls are TRBV7-9 and TRBJ2-6, with 8 bases matching TRBD1. This CDR3 is built from 21 residues. Losses at the gene ends were 3 bases for V and 0 bases for J; bases not matched to a gene: 16. Per the germline V gene, CDR1 is SEHNR and CDR2 is FQNEAQ (reference sequence). The DNA for the CDR3 is TGTGCCAGCAGCTTCGGGCCCGTGAGGGGGACAGGCTTCTCTGGGGCCAACGTCCTGACTTTC. The encoded protein is CASSFGPVRGTGFSGANVLTF. Supplemented by reference TRBV7-9 and TRBJ2-6, the full variable domain reads DTGVSQNPRHKITKRGQNVTFRCDPISEHNRLYWYRQTLGQGPEFLTYFQNEAQLEKSRLLSDRFSAERPKGSFSTLEIQRTEQGDSAMYLCASSFGPVRGTGFSGANVLTFGAGSRLTVL.

The J gene is TRBJ2-3, the V gene TRBV29-1; a possible D gene is TRBD2 (6 bases). The CDR3 runs to 13 residues. Trimming took off 6 bases at V and 2 bases at J, with 12 bases between the two ends. Germline loops: CDR1 SQVTM, CDR2 ANQGSEA. CDR3 sequence reads: CSVISGDTDTQYF. CDR3 sequence (DNA): TGCAGCGTGATTTCGGGGGACACAGATACGCAGTATTTT.

The gene calls are TRBV7-2 and TRBJ2-7; D unclear. CDR1 SGHTA and CDR2 FQGNSA come from the germline V gene. Trimming left V 1 base short and J 0 bases short, with 10 bases between. The CDR3 runs 15 residues. Here the CDR3 reads CASSLEVAVSYEQYF. The CDR3 region has the DNA TGTGCCAGCAGCTTAGAGGTGGCGGTCTCCTACGAGCAGTACTTC.

A few counts support this clonotype. The rearrangement uses TRBV20-1 and TRBJ2-7, with 9 bases lining up with TRBD2. Germline loops: CDR1 DFQATT, CDR2 SNEGSKA (reference sequence). J gave up 2 bases and V 0 bases, and 5 bases lay outside the gene matches. The CDR3 covers 15 residues. The CDR3 sequence: CSARDPASGAYEQYF. CDR3 bases: TGCAGTGCTAGAGATCCGGCTAGCGGGGCCTACGAGCAGTACTTC.

The V gene is TRBV28, the J gene TRBJ2-3; 9 bases align to TRBD1. V was pared by 5 bases and J by 2 bases, with 5 bases of the junction left unmatched. Germline V lookup: CDR1 MDHEN, CDR2 SYDVKM. This CDR3 comprises 15 residues. The CDR3 nucleotides read TGTGCCAGCAGTCACGGGACAGGGATCACAGATACGCAGTATTTT. Protein product: CASSHGTGITDTQYF.

On this clonotype itself: An end of the junction differs from the germline gene, which may be a read error. The chain has TRBV20-1 and TRBJ2-1; no clear D gene. In germline, CDR1 is DFQATT, CDR2 SNEGSKA (reference sequence). The CDR3 runs 15 residues. The CDR3 is CCARDRGSSYNEQFF. DNA for the CDR3: TGCTGTGCTAGGGATCGCGGTAGCTCCTACAATGAGCAGTTCTTC.

This chain links TRBV10-3 with TRBJ2-5, with D perhaps TRBD1 (7 bases). The CDR3 has 14 residues. Trimming removed 11 bases from V and 5 bases from J, with 21 bases in between. Germline CDR1 ENHRY, CDR2 SYGVKD. DNA for the CDR3: TGTGCCTCGGCGCCAGGGGGACTTCTGGAGACCCAGTACTTC. Translating it yields CASAPGGLLETQYF.

This chain uses TRBV20-1 with TRBJ2-3; 7 nucleotides line up with TRBD2. The germline gives CDR1 DFQATT, CDR2 SNEGSKA (reference sequence). V was clipped by 5 bases and J by 3 bases; unmatched bases: 8. The CDR3 runs 14 residues. The CDR3 spells CSAVSGMGTDTQYF. CDR3 DNA: TGCAGTGCTGTCAGCGGGATGGGGACAGATACGCAGTATTTT.

This chain joins TRBV6-1 and TRBJ1-1; 8 bases are shared with TRBD1. V shed 5 bases and J 5 bases; nucleotides not matched to a gene: 7. The CDR3 covers 14 residues. Germline values: CDR1 MNHNS, CDR2 SASEGT. CDR3 in amino acids: CASSPWTGRTEAFF. In DNA, the CDR3 is TGTGCCAGCAGTCCATGGACAGGGCGGACTGAAGCTTTCTTT.

In its sample, this clonotype was seen many times. The rearrangement uses TRBV10-1 and TRBJ1-1; no clear D. CDR3 size: 16 residues. Germline V gives CDR1 WNHNN, CDR2 SYGVQD (reference sequence). V lost 3 bases and J lost 4, with 18 bases in between. CDR3 region: CASSDRKGWGSTEAFF. CDR3 DNA sequence: TGCGCCAGCAGTGATCGGAAGGGATGGGGATCCACTGAAGCTTTCTTT.

This sequence joins TRBV11-2 and TRBJ2-1, with TRBD2 as a possible D gene (6 bases). Germline CDR1 and CDR2: SGHAT and FQNNGV. This CDR3 region has 15 residues. Trimming stripped 7 bases from V and 0 bases from J, with 13 bases between. The CDR3 is CASNFDGSSYNEQFF. The DNA of the CDR3 is TGTGCCAGCAACTTCGACGGGAGCTCCTACAATGAGCAGTTCTTC.

In its sample, this clonotype was seen a few times. The genes are TRBV29-1 and TRBJ1-1; a possible D gene is TRBD1 (6 bases). The CDR3 has 18 amino acids. V was shortened by 5 bases and J by 0 bases, with 25 bases between the two germline ends. Germline CDR1 SQVTM, CDR2 ANQGSEA. This CDR3 is CSVLGSEGGMGMNTEAFF. DNA of the CDR3: TGCAGCGTTTTAGGTTCGGAGGGGGGGATGGGGATGAACACTGAAGCTTTCTTT.

This clonotype was seen a few times. The genes are TRBV7-9 and TRBJ2-7; D may match TRBD1 or TRBD2 (5 bases each). CDR1 is SEHNR and CDR2 is FQNEAQ in the germline V gene (reference sequence). Trimming took 5 bases from V and 3 from J, leaving 14 bases between them. The CDR3 contains 14 residues. The CDR3 DNA follows: TGTGCCAGCAGCCGAGGGGCCCGCAACTACGAGCAGTACTTC. Protein sequence: CASSRGARNYEQYF.

This clonotype was seen many times. The chain couples TRBV5-1 to TRBJ2-1; 10 bases map to TRBD2. Germline assignment: CDR1 SGHRS and CDR2 YFSETQ. J gave up 3 bases and V 5 bases, and 8 bases lay outside the gene matches. CDR3 length equals 16 residues. In nucleotides, the CDR3 is TGCGCCAGCAGGGAACCCGGACTAGCGGTCTACAATGAGCAGTTCTTC. This gives the protein CASREPGLAVYNEQFF.

The sample holds many counts of this clonotype. The chain employs TRBV10-2 and TRBJ2-1; D remains unclear. The germline V and J ends were trimmed by 4 bases and 6 bases, with 10 bases remaining between them. Germline CDR1 and CDR2: WSHSY and SAAADI. The CDR3 is 13 residues long. The CDR3 region has the DNA TGCGCCAGCAGTGCCCTTACTGGCAATGAGCAGTTCTTC. As protein: CASSALTGNEQFF.

V gene TRBV4-3 combines with J gene TRBJ2-1; 9 bases map to TRBD2. Germline V gene lookup returns CDR1 LGHNA and CDR2 YSLEER. The CDR3 runs 15 residues. Trimming took 2 bases from V and 3 from J; bases not matched to a gene: 2. In nucleotides, the CDR3 is TGCGCCAGCAGCCAAAATAGCGGGAGCTACAATGAGCAGTTCTTC. Translating gives CASSQNSGSYNEQFF.

This clonotype occurred a few times. The V gene is TRBV12-3 or TRBV12-4, the J gene TRBJ1-3; possibly TRBD1 for D (6 bases). There are 15 residues in the CDR3. Trimming took 3 bases from V and 3 from J, leaving 12 bases between them. CDR3 residues: CASSLWGAGGNTIYF. The CDR3, as DNA: TGTGCCAGCAGTTTGTGGGGGGCTGGTGGAAACACCATATATTTT.

The V and J genes are TRBV20-1 and TRBJ1-1; D perhaps matches TRBD1 (5 bases). This CDR3 spans 14 amino acids. The ends were cut back, 3 bases at V and 1 base at J, with 12 bases in the middle. Germline V gene lookup returns CDR1 DFQATT and CDR2 SNEGSKA (reference sequence). CDR3 amino acids: CSARGTGENTEAFF. CDR3 DNA: TGCAGTGCTAGGGGGACGGGAGAGAACACTGAAGCTTTCTTT.

This clonotype came up many times. The chain employs TRBV25-1 and TRBJ2-1, with D tentatively TRBD2 (6 bases). V dropped 1 base and J dropped 8 bases, with 9 bases sitting between them. The CDR3 is made up of 13 amino acids. The germline CDR1 and CDR2 sequences are MGHDK and SYGVNS. In nucleotides, the CDR3 is TGTGCCAGCAGTGAATGGGACTTACATGAGCAGTTCTTC. Amino acids: CASSEWDLHEQFF.

This chain joins TRBV29-1 and TRBJ1-1, with D perhaps TRBD1 (6 bases). The CDR3 runs 14 residues. CDR1 and CDR2 (germline): SQVTM, ANQGSEA. V lost 4 bases and J lost 6, with 18 bases in between. CDR3 sequence reads: CSVASGAEGAEAFF. CDR3 bases: TGCAGCGTTGCGTCAGGGGCTGAGGGGGCTGAAGCTTTCTTT.

This clonotype appeared many times. The genes are TRBV5-5 and TRBJ2-1; 7 nucleotides line up with TRBD2. Germline lookup yields CDR1 SGHKS and CDR2 YYEKEE (reference sequence). The CDR3 has 15 amino acids. J lost 6 bases, V lost 0 bases, and 6 bases had no gene match. CDR3: CASSLEGGQPNEQFF. In nucleotides, the CDR3 is TGTGCCAGCAGCTTGGAGGGAGGGCAACCCAATGAGCAGTTCTTC.

The chain combines TRBV5-1 with TRBJ2-1; the match to TRBD2 covers 8 bases. CDR3 length: 16 residues. Germline loops: CDR1 SGHRS, CDR2 YFSETQ. The J segment lost 7 bases and the V segment lost 0 bases, leaving 9 bases of the junction unmatched. CDR3 sequence: CASSLGRSGIKNEQFF. The CDR3 nucleotides are TGCGCCAGCAGCTTGGGGCGTAGCGGGATAAAAAATGAGCAGTTCTTC.

A few counts support this clonotype. The rearrangement joins TRBV10-1 to TRBJ1-2; D uncertain. V lost 3 bases to trimming and J lost 2 bases, with 7 bases between them. Germline V CDR1 and CDR2: WNHNN, SYGVQD (reference sequence). The CDR3 length is 13 residues. CDR3 protein: CASSDSLNYGYTF. The DNA of the CDR3 is TGCGCCAGCAGTGACAGCCTGAACTATGGCTACACCTTC.